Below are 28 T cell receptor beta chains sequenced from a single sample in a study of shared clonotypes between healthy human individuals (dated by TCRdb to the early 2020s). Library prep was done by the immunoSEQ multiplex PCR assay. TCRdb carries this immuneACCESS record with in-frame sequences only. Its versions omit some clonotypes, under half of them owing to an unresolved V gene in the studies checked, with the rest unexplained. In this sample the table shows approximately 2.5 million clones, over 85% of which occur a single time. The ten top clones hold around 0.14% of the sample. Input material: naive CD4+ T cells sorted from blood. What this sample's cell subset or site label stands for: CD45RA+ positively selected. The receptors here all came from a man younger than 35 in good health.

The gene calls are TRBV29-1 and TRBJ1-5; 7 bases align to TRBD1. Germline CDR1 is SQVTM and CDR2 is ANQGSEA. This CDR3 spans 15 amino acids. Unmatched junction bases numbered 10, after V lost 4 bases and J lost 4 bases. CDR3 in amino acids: CSVVEQGSSNQPQHF. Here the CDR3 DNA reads TGCAGCGTTGTCGAACAGGGGTCTTCGAATCAGCCCCAGCATTTT.

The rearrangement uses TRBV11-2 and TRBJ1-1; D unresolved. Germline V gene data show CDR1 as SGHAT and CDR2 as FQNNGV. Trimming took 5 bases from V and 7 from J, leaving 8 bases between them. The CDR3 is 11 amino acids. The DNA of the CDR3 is TGTGCCAGCAGCCCATCGAGTGAAGCTTTCTTT. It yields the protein CASSPSSEAFF.

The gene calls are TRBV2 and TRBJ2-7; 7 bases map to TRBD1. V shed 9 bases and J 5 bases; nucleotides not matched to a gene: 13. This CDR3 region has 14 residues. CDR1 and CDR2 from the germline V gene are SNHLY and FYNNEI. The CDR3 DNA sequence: TGTGCCAGAGCCCGTTCGGGACAGCAAAACGAGCAGTACTTC. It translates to CARARSGQQNEQYF.

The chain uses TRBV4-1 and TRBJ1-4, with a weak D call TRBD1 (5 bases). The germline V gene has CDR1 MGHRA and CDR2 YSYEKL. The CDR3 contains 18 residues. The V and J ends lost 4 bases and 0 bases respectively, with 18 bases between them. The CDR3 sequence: CASSPLAGWVTTNEKLFF. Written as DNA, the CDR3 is TGCGCCAGCAGCCCCCTGGCAGGGTGGGTTACAACTAATGAAAAACTGTTTTTT.

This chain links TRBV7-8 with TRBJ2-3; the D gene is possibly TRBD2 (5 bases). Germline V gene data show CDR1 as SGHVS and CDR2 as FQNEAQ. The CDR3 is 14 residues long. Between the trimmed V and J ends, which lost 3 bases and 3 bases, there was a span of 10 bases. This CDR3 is CASSFPGMTDTQYF. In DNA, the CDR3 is TGTGCCAGCAGCTTCCCCGGGATGACAGATACGCAGTATTTT.

This CDR3 is CASSLGGTPGAYEQYF. CDR3 nucleotides: TGCGCCAGCAGCTTGGGGGGGACCCCTGGAGCCTACGAGCAGTACTTC. This sequence joins TRBV5-1 and TRBJ2-7; tentatively, D is TRBD1 or TRBD2 (5 bases each). The ends were cut back, 0 bases at V and 2 bases at J, with 15 bases in the middle. Germline CDR1 and CDR2: SGHRS and YFSETQ. CDR3 size: 16 residues.

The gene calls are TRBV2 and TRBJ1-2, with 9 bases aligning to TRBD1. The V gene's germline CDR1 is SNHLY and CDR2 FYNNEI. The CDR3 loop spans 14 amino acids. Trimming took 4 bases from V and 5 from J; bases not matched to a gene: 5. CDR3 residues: CASSGGTGRYGYTF. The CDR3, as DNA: TGTGCCAGCAGTGGTGGGACAGGGCGGTATGGCTACACCTTC.

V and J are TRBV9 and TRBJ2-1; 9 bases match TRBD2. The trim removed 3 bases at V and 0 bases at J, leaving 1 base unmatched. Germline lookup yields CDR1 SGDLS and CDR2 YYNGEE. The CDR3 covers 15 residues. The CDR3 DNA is TGTGCCAGCAGCGCGGGACTAGCCTCCTACAATGAGCAGTTCTTC. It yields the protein CASSAGLASYNEQFF.

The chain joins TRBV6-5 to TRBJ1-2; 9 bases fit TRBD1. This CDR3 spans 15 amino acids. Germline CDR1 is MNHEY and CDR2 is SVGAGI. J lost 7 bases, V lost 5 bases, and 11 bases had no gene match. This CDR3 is CASSPSPDRGGGYTF. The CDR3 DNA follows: TGTGCCAGCAGTCCCTCACCGGACAGGGGCGGTGGCTACACCTTC.

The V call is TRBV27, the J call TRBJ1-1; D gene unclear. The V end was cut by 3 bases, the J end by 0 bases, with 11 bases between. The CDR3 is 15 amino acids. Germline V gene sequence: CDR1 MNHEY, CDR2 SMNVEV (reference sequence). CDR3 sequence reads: CASSFVGPMNTEAFF. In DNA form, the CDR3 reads TGTGCCAGCAGTTTCGTTGGCCCGATGAACACTGAAGCTTTCTTT.

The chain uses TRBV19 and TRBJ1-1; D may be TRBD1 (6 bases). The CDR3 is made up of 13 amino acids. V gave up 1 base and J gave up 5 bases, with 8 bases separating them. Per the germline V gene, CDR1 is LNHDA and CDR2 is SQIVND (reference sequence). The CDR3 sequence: CASSIGQETEAFF. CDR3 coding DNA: TGTGCCAGTAGTATAGGACAGGAAACTGAAGCTTTCTTT.

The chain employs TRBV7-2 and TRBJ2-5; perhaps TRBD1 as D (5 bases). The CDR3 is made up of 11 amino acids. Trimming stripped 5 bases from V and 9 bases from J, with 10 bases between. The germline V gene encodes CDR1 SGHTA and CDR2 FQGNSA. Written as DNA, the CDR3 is TGTGCCAGCAGCCAGGGCTGGCCCCAGTACTTC. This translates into CASSQGWPQYF.

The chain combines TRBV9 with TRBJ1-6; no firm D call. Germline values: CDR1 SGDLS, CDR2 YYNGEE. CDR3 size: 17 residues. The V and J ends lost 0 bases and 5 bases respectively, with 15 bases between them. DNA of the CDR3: TGTGCCAGCAGCGTAGGGCTCTTCGGCGAGGATAATTCACCCCTCCACTTT. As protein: CASSVGLFGEDNSPLHF.

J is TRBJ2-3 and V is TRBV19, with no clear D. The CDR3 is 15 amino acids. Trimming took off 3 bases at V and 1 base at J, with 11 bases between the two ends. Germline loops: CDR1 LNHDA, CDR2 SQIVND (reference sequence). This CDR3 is CASSMEKIGTDTQYF. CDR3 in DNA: TGTGCCAGTAGTATGGAGAAGATTGGCACAGATACGCAGTATTTT.

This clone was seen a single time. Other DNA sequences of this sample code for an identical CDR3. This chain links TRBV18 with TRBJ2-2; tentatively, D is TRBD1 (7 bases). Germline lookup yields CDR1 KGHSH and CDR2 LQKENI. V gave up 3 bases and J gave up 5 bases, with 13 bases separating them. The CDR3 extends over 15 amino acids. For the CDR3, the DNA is TGTGCCAGCTCACCTTCCGCAGGGGGGACCGGGGAGCTGTTTTTT. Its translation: CASSPSAGGTGELFF. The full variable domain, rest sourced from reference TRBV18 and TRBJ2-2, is NAGVMQNPRHLVRRRGQEARLRCSPMKGHSHVYWYRQLPEEGLKFMVYLQKENIIDESGMPKERFSAEFPKEGPSILRIQQVVRGDSAAYFCASSPSAGGTGELFFGEGSRLTVL.

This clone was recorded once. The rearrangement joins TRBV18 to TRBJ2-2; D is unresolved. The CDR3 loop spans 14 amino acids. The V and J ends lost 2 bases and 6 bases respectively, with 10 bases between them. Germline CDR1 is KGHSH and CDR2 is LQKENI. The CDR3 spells CASSPTLPPGELFF. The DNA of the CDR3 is TGTGCCAGCTCACCAACACTCCCTCCCGGGGAGCTGTTTTTT. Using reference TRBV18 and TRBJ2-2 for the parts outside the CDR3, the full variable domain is NAGVMQNPRHLVRRRGQEARLRCSPMKGHSHVYWYRQLPEEGLKFMVYLQKENIIDESGMPKERFSAEFPKEGPSILRIQQVVRGDSAAYFCASSPTLPPGELFFGEGSRLTVL.

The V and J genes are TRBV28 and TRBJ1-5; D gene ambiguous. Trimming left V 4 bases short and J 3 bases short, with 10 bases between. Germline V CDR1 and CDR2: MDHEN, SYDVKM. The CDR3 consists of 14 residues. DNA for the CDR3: TGTGCCAGCAGTTCCCCCGATTACAATCAGCCCCAGCATTTT. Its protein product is CASSSPDYNQPQHF.

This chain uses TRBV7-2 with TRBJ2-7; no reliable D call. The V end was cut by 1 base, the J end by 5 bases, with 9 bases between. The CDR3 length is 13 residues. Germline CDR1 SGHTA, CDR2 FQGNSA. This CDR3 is CASSLGLRDEQYF. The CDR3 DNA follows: TGTGCCAGCAGCTTAGGGTTAAGGGACGAGCAGTACTTC.

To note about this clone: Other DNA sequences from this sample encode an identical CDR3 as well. The CDR3, as DNA: TGCGCCAGCAGCCCAGATGGCCCCTACGAGCAGTACTTC. This encodes CASSPDGPYEQYF. V is TRBV5-1 and J is TRBJ2-7; D is uncertain. CDR1 and CDR2 (germline): SGHRS, YFSETQ. CDR3 size: 13 residues. Trimming left V 4 bases short and J 2 bases short, with 10 bases between.

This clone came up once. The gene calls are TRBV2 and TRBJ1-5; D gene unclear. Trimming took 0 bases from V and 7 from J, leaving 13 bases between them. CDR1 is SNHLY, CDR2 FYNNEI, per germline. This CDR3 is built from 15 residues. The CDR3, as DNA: TGTGCCAGCAGTGAAGCGCGTGCGGGGAACCAGCCCCAGCATTTT. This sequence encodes CASSEARAGNQPQHF.

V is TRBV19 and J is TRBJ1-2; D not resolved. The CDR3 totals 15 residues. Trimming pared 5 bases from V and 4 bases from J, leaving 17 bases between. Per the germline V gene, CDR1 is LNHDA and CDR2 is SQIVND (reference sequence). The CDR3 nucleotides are TGTGCCAGTAGTGCCCCCGGGAGCCTTCCCTATGGCTACACCTTC. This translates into CASSAPGSLPYGYTF.

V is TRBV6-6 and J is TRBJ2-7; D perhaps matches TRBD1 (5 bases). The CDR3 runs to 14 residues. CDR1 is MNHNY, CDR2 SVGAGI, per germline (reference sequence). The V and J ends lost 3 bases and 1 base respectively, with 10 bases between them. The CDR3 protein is CASSYSTVSYEQYF. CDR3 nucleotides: TGTGCCAGCAGTTATTCGACAGTATCCTACGAGCAGTACTTC.

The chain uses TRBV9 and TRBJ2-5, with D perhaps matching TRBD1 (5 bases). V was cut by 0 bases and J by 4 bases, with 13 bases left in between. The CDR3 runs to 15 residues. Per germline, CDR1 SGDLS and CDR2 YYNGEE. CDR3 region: CASSVGQGAIETQYF. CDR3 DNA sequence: TGTGCCAGCAGCGTAGGGCAGGGTGCGATAGAGACCCAGTACTTC.

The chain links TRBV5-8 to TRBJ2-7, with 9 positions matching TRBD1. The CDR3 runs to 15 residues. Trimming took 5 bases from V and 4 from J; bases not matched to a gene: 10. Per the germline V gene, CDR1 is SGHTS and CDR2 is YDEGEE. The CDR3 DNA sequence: TGTGCCAGCAGACTCCTGGGACAGGGAATTTACGAGCAGTACTTC. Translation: CASRLLGQGIYEQYF.

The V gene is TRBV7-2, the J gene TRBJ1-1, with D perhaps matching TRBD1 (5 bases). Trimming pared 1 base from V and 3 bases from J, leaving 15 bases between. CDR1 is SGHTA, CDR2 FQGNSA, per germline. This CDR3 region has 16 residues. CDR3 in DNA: TGTGCCAGCAGCTTAGTTACGGGGGTGATAGACACTGAAGCTTTCTTT. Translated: CASSLVTGVIDTEAFF.

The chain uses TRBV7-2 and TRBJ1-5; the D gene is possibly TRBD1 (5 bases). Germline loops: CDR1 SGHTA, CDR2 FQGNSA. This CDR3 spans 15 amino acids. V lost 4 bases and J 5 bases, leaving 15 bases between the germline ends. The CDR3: CASSYDSGHHQPQHF. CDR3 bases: TGTGCCAGCAGCTACGACTCGGGGCATCATCAGCCCCAGCATTTT. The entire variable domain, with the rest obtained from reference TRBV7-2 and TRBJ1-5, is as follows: GAGVSQSPSNKVTEKGKDVELRCDPISGHTALYWYRQSLGQGLEFLIYFQGNSAPDKSGLPSDRFSAERTGGSVSTLTIQRTQQEDSAVYLCASSYDSGHHQPQHFGDGTRLSIL.

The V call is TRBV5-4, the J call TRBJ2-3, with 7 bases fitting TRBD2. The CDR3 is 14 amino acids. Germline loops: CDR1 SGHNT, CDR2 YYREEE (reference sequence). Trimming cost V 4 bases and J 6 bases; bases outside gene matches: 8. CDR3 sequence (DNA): TGTGCCAGCAGCGACGGGGGGTACGGCGATACGCAGTATTTT. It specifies CASSDGGYGDTQYF.

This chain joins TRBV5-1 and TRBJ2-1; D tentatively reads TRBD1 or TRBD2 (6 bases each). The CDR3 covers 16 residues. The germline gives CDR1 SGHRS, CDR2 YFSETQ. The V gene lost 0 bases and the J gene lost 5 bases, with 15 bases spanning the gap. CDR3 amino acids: CASSLEWGRGNNEQFF. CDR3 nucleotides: TGCGCCAGCAGCTTGGAATGGGGGCGCGGGAACAATGAGCAGTTCTTC.